One sample yielded the 9 T cell receptor beta chains listed below, sequenced in a study of response to subunit inactivated influenza vaccine. TCRdb independently ran MiXCR on the RT-PCR reads; one entry per CDR3 protein. Of 430,000 or so distinct CDR3 sequences listed, 11% are singletons. Sample: PBMCs from blood, taken 40 to 50 days after vaccination. Receptors originate from a man aged 50 or older who received an inactivated influenza vaccine.

This clonotype was counted only a few times. The V call is TRBV20-1, the J call TRBJ2-1; 12 nucleotides line up with TRBD1. This CDR3 comprises 16 residues. The V gene end was trimmed by 1 base and the J gene end by 9 bases; junction bases not matched to a gene: 10. Germline CDR1 and CDR2: DFQATT and SNEGSKA (reference sequence). CDR3 bases: TGCAGTGCTAGAGTAGCTGGGGACAGGGGGCGCGGTGAGCAGTTCTTC. Its translation is CSARVAGDRGRGEQFF.

The chain links TRBV4-1 to TRBJ2-5; D gene ambiguous. This CDR3 has 13 amino acids. The V end was cut by 0 bases, the J end by 9 bases, with 11 bases between. Looked up from germline, CDR1 is MGHRA and CDR2 is YSYEKL. DNA for the CDR3: TGCGCCAGCAGCCAAGAGGCAAAAAGGGCCCAGTACTTC. It codes for CASSQEAKRAQYF.

In regard to this clonotype: A read error may be the cause here, since a much bigger clone is one base away. In DNA, the CDR3 is TGTGCCAGCAGCGTAGGGGCCGAGCAGTACTTC. Protein sequence: CASSVGAEQYF. The V gene is TRBV9, the J gene TRBJ2-7; no clear D gene. This CDR3 has 11 residues. Germline CDR1 and CDR2: SGDLS and YYNGEE. With 0 bases removed from V and 6 bases from J, the gap between germline ends came to 4 bases.

CDR3: CASSFPQRGTYEQYF. DNA for the CDR3: TGCGCCAGCAGCTTCCCCCAGCGGGGGACCTACGAGCAGTACTTC. This chain connects TRBV5-1 to TRBJ2-7, with 8 bases lining up with TRBD2. The CDR3 covers 15 residues. V shed 2 bases and J 2 bases; nucleotides not matched to a gene: 6. Germline V gene lookup returns CDR1 SGHRS and CDR2 YFSETQ.

This chain uses TRBV7-9 with TRBJ1-2, with D maybe TRBD1 (6 bases). The V end was cut by 5 bases, the J end by 4 bases, with 11 bases between. This CDR3 region has 13 residues. Looked up from germline, CDR1 is SEHNR and CDR2 is FQNEAQ (reference sequence). CDR3 nucleotides: TGTGCCAGCAGCCAAACAGGGATCTATGGCTACACCTTC. It encodes CASSQTGIYGYTF.

Turning to this clonotype: The conserved closing phenylalanine or tryptophan is absent in this CDR3, likely reflecting a read error. The chain combines TRBV6-1 with TRBJ2-2, with 9 bases fitting TRBD1. Germline CDR1 MNHNS, CDR2 SASEGT. V dropped 8 bases and J dropped 2; count of bases not matched to a gene: 3. The CDR3 spans 14 residues. The CDR3 DNA reads as TGTGCCAGCCAGACAGGGGGTAACACCGGGGAGCTGTTTTTA. Encoded protein: CASQTGGNTGELFL.

There are many counts of this clonotype. J is TRBJ2-7 and V is TRBV5-8; 9 bases map to TRBD2. In germline, CDR1 is SGHTS, CDR2 YDEGEE. J was trimmed by 7 bases and V by 0 bases; bases with no gene match: 8. This CDR3 has 15 residues. The CDR3 loop reads CASSLGLAVNEEQYF. The CDR3 coding sequence is TGTGCCAGCAGCTTGGGACTAGCGGTAAATGAGGAGCAGTACTTC.

Here the CDR3 reads CASSFLGPGQGSYEQYF. For the CDR3, the DNA is TGTGCCAGCAGCTTTTTAGGACCGGGACAGGGTAGTTACGAGCAGTACTTC. The genes are TRBV7-2 and TRBJ2-7; TRBD1 aligns across 9 bases. V was clipped by 3 bases and J by 4 bases; unmatched bases: 13. The CDR3 is 17 residues long. The germline CDR1 and CDR2 sequences are SGHTA and FQGNSA.

The rearrangement links TRBV5-1 to TRBJ2-7; no reliable D call. Germline V gene lookup returns CDR1 SGHRS and CDR2 YFSETQ. There are 14 residues in the CDR3. V was pared by 0 bases and J by 1 base, with 8 bases between. The CDR3 nucleotides read TGCGCCAGCAGCTTGGAGTTCAGGTCCTACGAGCAGTACTTC. Its translation is CASSLEFRSYEQYF.